The 22 T cell receptor beta chains presented below share a single source sample, sequenced in a study of blood T cell repertoires in COVID-19. Profiling relied on immunoSEQ multiplex PCR, and the TCRdb table lists in-frame clones only, not all of them. Among around 160,000 clones listed, 80% to 90% were seen once. Sequencing was carried out using peripheral blood. These receptors were taken from a man aged 18 to 35 with COVID-19, enrolled during active disease.

As concerns this clone: An end of the junction does not agree with germline; a read error may underlie this. This chain uses TRBV9 with TRBJ1-4, with 8 bases that match TRBD1. The CDR3 runs to 15 residues. The germline CDR1 and CDR2 sequences are SGDLS and YYNGEE. The DNA of the CDR3 is TGTGCCAGCAGCGCCAGACAGGGGCTGAATGAAAAACTGCTTTTT. Its protein product is CASSARQGLNEKLLF.

V usage is TRBV19 and J usage is TRBJ1-3; no clear D. CDR1 and CDR2 from the germline V gene are LNHDA and SQIVND (reference sequence). Deletions cut 5 bases from V and 0 bases from J, with 11 bases between. The CDR3 contains 15 residues. Here the CDR3 reads CASSPSGDSGNTIYF. The CDR3 DNA is TGTGCCAGTAGTCCTAGTGGAGACTCTGGAAACACCATATATTTT. Full variable domain (rest looked up from reference TRBV19 and TRBJ1-3): DGGITQSPKYLFRKEGQNVTLSCEQNLNHDAMYWYRQDPGQGLRLIYYSQIVNDFQKGDIAEGYSVSREKKESFPLTVTSAQKNPTAFYLCASSPSGDSGNTIYFGEGSWLTVV.

The chain carries TRBV3-1 (or the pseudogene TRBV3-2) and TRBJ2-7; TRBD2 matches at 10 bases. Trimming cost V 1 base and J 3 bases; bases outside gene matches: 3. The V gene's germline CDR1 is LGHDT and CDR2 YNNKEL (reference sequence). This CDR3 region has 15 residues. The CDR3, as DNA: TGTGCCAGCAGCCAAGGACTAGCGGGCCACTACGAGCAGTACTTC. Its translation is CASSQGLAGHYEQYF.

The gene calls are TRBV11-1 and TRBJ2-5, with TRBD2 as a possible D gene (6 bases). The V gene lost 5 bases and the J gene lost 0 bases, with 10 bases spanning the gap. CDR1 and CDR2 (germline): SGHAT, FQDESV (reference sequence). The length of the CDR3 is 14 residues. CDR3 protein: CASSLRGYQETQYF. In DNA, the CDR3 is TGTGCCAGCAGCCTCCGGGGGTACCAAGAGACCCAGTACTTC.

The chain has TRBV28 and TRBJ1-6, with a weak D call TRBD1 (5 bases). The CDR3 consists of 15 residues. Germline-derived CDR1 and CDR2 are MDHEN and SYDVKM. V shed 5 bases and J shed 7 bases, with 15 bases lying between them. As DNA, the CDR3 is TGTGCCAGCAGTGCCGTCGGGGCGGGGAATTCACCCCTCCACTTT. This sequence encodes CASSAVGAGNSPLHF.

The chain joins TRBV4-1 to TRBJ2-3; 7 bases are shared with TRBD2. The CDR3 extends over 17 amino acids. Per the germline V gene, CDR1 is MGHRA and CDR2 is YSYEKL. Trimming at V came to 2 bases and at J to 2 bases, leaving 10 bases not matched to a gene. The CDR3 protein is CASSQTIAGVPTDTQYF. The CDR3 region has the DNA TGCGCCAGCAGCCAAACCATCGCGGGGGTACCCACAGATACGCAGTATTTT.

The rearrangement links TRBV4-1 to TRBJ1-6; 11 bases agree with TRBD1. Germline CDR1 reads MGHRA; CDR2 reads YSYEKL. The CDR3 loop spans 17 amino acids. Trimming cost V 0 bases and J 7 bases; bases outside gene matches: 5. DNA of the CDR3: TGCGCCAGCAGCCAAGATCGGGGACAGGGGGAAAATTCACCCCTCCACTTT. Translating gives CASSQDRGQGENSPLHF.

In DNA, the CDR3 is TGTGCCAGCAGTACCCGGGACAGGGCACAATTCTATAATTCACCCCTCCACTTT. It encodes CASSTRDRAQFYNSPLHF. This sequence joins TRBV27 and TRBJ1-6; 9 bases line up with TRBD1. The germline V gene has CDR1 MNHEY and CDR2 SMNVEV (reference sequence). The trim removed 5 bases at V and 3 bases at J, leaving 11 bases unmatched. The length of the CDR3 is 18 residues.

This clone was found once. Its ends do not fully match the called genes, so a read error is possible. The V gene is TRBV15, the J gene TRBJ1-4; D uncertain. The germline V gene encodes CDR1 LNHNV and CDR2 YYDKDF (reference sequence). The CDR3 spans 15 residues. The CDR3 loop reads CATSKRSYLNEKLLF. In nucleotides, the CDR3 is TGTGCCACCAGCAAGCGGTCCTACCTTAATGAAAAACTGCTTTTT. Drawing the rest from reference TRBV15 and TRBJ1-4, the complete variable domain is DAMVIQNPRYQVTQFGKPVTLSCSQTLNHNVMYWYQQKSSQAPKLLFHYYDKDFNNEADTPDNFQSRRPNTSFCFLDIRSPGLGDTAMYLCATSKRSYLNEKLLFGSGTQLSVL.

The V gene is TRBV28, the J gene TRBJ1-6; 9 positions match TRBD1. There are 15 residues in the CDR3. V gave up 6 bases and J gave up 7 bases; unmatched junction bases: 7. Looked up from germline, CDR1 is MDHEN and CDR2 is SYDVKM. The CDR3 reads CASSLQQGANSPLHF. CDR3 nucleotides: TGTGCCAGCAGCCTCCAACAGGGGGCGAATTCACCCCTCCACTTT.

This clone was counted once. The chain combines TRBV5-4 with TRBJ2-1; 7 nucleotides align to TRBD1. The V segment lost 4 bases and the J segment 7 bases; nucleotides outside the gene matches: 2. The CDR3 loop spans 12 amino acids. Germline-derived CDR1 and CDR2 are SGHNT and YYREEE (reference sequence). The CDR3 region is CASSPGGNEQFF. CDR3 DNA sequence: TGTGCCAGCAGCCCAGGGGGTAATGAGCAGTTCTTC. Filled out from reference TRBV5-4 and TRBJ2-1, the complete variable domain reads ETGVTQSPTHLIKTRGQQVTLRCSSQSGHNTVSWYQQALGQGPQFIFQYYREEENGRGNFPPRFSGLQFPNYSSELNVNALELDDSALYLCASSPGGNEQFFGPGTRLTVL.

This clone showed up just once. V is TRBV27 and J is TRBJ1-1, with D hard to call. Between the trimmed V and J ends, which lost 1 base and 1 base, there was a span of 13 bases. CDR1 and CDR2 from the germline V gene are MNHEY and SMNVEV (reference sequence). This CDR3 spans 16 amino acids. The CDR3 sequence: CASSLLTPSSNTEAFF. Here the CDR3 DNA reads TGTGCCAGCAGTTTATTGACACCCTCGTCGAACACTGAAGCTTTCTTT.

The V gene is TRBV28, the J gene TRBJ1-6, with 7 nucleotides matching TRBD1. The CDR3 is 14 amino acids. Per germline, CDR1 MDHEN and CDR2 SYDVKM. The junction had 12 bases not matched to a gene; V was cut back by 10 bases and J by 9 bases. The CDR3 nucleotides are TGTGCCACCGAAGATCCAGGGGGTTTTTCACCCCTCCACTTT. As protein: CATEDPGGFSPLHF.

This clone was seen a single time. The rearrangement uses TRBV27 and TRBJ2-1, with D possibly being TRBD2 (6 bases). V dropped 3 bases and J dropped 7 bases, with 13 bases sitting between them. Germline CDR1 MNHEY, CDR2 SMNVEV (reference sequence). This CDR3 comprises 14 residues. The CDR3 coding sequence is TGTGCCAGCAGTTTTTTATTAGGAGGGAATGAGCAGTTCTTC. Protein sequence: CASSFLLGGNEQFF.

CDR3 amino acids: CASSQGHDYEQYF. The CDR3 bases are TGTGCCAGCAGCCAGGGACACGACTACGAGCAGTACTTC. The chain carries TRBV5-6 and TRBJ2-7, with a weak D call TRBD1 (6 bases). The CDR3 runs 13 residues. The germline V and J ends were trimmed by 4 bases and 3 bases, with 11 bases remaining between them. Per the germline V gene, CDR1 is SGHDT and CDR2 is YYEEEE.

The genes are TRBV11-3 and TRBJ2-1, with 13 positions matching TRBD2. The CDR3 is 15 amino acids. CDR1 and CDR2 from the germline V gene are SGHNT and YENEEA. The V gene end was trimmed by 5 bases and the J gene end by 10 bases; junction bases not matched to a gene: 8. Here the CDR3 reads CASSITGLAGEEQFF. The CDR3 bases are TGTGCCAGCAGCATAACCGGACTAGCGGGAGAGGAGCAGTTCTTC.

The chain links TRBV6-5 to TRBJ1-2; perhaps TRBD1 as D (6 bases). The CDR3 totals 13 residues. The germline gives CDR1 MNHEY, CDR2 SVGAGI. V was trimmed by 6 bases and J by 3 bases, leaving 11 bases between them. The CDR3 here is CASREDRYYGYTF. DNA of the CDR3: TGTGCCAGCAGGGAGGACAGATACTATGGCTACACCTTC.

To note about this clone: The sample holds other DNA sequences that translate to the same CDR3. The chain couples TRBV27 to TRBJ1-1; 10 nucleotides line up with TRBD1. Per germline, CDR1 MNHEY and CDR2 SMNVEV (reference sequence). The J segment lost 2 bases and the V segment lost 4 bases, leaving 1 base of the junction unmatched. This CDR3 is built from 14 residues. The CDR3 DNA follows: TGTGCCAGCAGTTGGGACAGGGGAAACACTGAAGCTTTCTTT. Protein product: CASSWDRGNTEAFF.

Only one count was recorded for this clone. The rearrangement joins TRBV28 to TRBJ1-6, with 8 bases lining up with TRBD1. In germline, CDR1 is MDHEN, CDR2 SYDVKM. The J segment lost 7 bases and the V segment lost 7 bases, leaving 6 bases of the junction unmatched. CDR3 length: 14 amino acids. The DNA for the CDR3 is TGTGCCAGCAACGGAAACAGGGGGAATTCACCCCTCCACTTT. This translates into CASNGNRGNSPLHF.

This chain links TRBV27 with TRBJ2-1, with 12 bases lining up with TRBD2. The length of the CDR3 is 16 residues. Germline loops: CDR1 MNHEY, CDR2 SMNVEV (reference sequence). J gave up 5 bases and V 6 bases, and 8 bases lay outside the gene matches. The CDR3 region is CASSPGLAGPNNEQFF. Here the CDR3 DNA reads TGTGCCAGCAGCCCTGGACTAGCGGGACCCAACAATGAGCAGTTCTTC.

This clone was seen a single time. The chain uses TRBV7-9 and TRBJ2-5; 10 positions match TRBD2. Unmatched junction bases numbered 9, after V lost 6 bases and J lost 5 bases. There are 15 residues in the CDR3. In germline, CDR1 is SEHNR, CDR2 FQNEAQ (reference sequence). The CDR3, as DNA: TGTGCCAGCAGTAGACTAGCGGGCCCCTGGGAGACCCAGTACTTC. It yields the protein CASSRLAGPWETQYF.

This chain uses TRBV4-1 with TRBJ1-5; 8 positions match TRBD1. The V segment lost 4 bases and the J segment 6 bases; nucleotides outside the gene matches: 8. The CDR3 sequence is 15 residues long. Looked up from germline, CDR1 is MGHRA and CDR2 is YSYEKL. As DNA, the CDR3 is TGCGCCAGCAGCCGAGAGGACAGGGTCACTCAGCCCCAGCATTTT. This encodes CASSREDRVTQPQHF.